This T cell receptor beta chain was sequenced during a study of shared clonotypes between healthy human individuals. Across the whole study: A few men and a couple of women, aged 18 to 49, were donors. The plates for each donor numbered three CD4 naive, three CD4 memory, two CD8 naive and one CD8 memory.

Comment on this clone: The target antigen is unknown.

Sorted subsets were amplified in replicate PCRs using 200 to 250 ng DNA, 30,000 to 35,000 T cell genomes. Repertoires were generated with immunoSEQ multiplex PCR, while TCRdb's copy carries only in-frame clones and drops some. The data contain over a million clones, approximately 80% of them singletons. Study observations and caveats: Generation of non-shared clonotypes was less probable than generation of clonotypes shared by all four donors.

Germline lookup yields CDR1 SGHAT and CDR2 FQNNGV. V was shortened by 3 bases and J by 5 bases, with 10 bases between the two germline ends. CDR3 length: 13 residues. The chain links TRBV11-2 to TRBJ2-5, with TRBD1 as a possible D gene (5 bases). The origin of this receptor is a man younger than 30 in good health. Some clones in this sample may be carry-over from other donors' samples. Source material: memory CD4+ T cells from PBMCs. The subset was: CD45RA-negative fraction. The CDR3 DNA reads TGTGCCAGCAGCTTGGACACTTGGGAGACCCAGTACTTC. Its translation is CASSLDTWETQYF.